This T cell receptor beta chain is drawn from a study of CD8 T cells in Susac syndrome (dated by TCRdb to the late 2010s). With respect to the entire study: Of the Susac syndrome patients who were sequenced, more than five had clinically active disease and 8 or 9 were in clinical remission. At blood withdrawal, Susac syndrome patients were therapy-naive, treated with corticosteroids (with IVIg additionally given to some), or treated with IVIg alone. The study used repertoire sequencing to test whether antigen drove CD8+ T cell activation and differentiation in Susac syndrome.

RNA was extracted with the RNeasy kit and about 0.45 to 1 ug was reverse transcribed using random hexamers. The immunoSEQ multiplex PCR assay, covering 54 Vbeta and 13 Jbeta segments, was used to amplify TCR beta CDR3 regions. PCR amplification bias was corrected using a synthetic template baseline for primer optimization and computational correction. In the original analysis: Only productive sequences were kept, with reads annotated to V, D and J genes according to IMGT and analyzed in immunoSEQ Analyzer. Clonality was computed as one minus Shannon entropy normalized by log2 of the number of productive unique sequences. For each patient and control, public and private clones were evaluated among the 100 most prevalent clones. Susac-specific clones were defined as absent from healthy and MS cohorts, approximately 1,000 published viral clones and other ImmuneACCESS disease sequences. The raw public data were reprocessed by TCRdb itself: fastp quality trimming at Q25, MiXCR clonotype calling, in-frame beta chains only. Rows merge per CDR3 protein into single entries with the most common DNA and genes. V and J calls and clone size were set by TCRdb, not the authors. The sample contains about 94,000 distinct CDR3 sequences, just under 95% of them found a single time. The ten largest clones add up to approximately 0.3% of the sample.

Taken from the germline V gene, the CDR1 and CDR2 loops are SGHTA and FQGTGA. Trimming takes 4 bases from V and 4 bases from J, and the germline ends sit 17 bases apart. The CDR3 measures 15 amino acids from cysteine to phenylalanine. Of the read, only the CDR3 DNA is kept; its 45 bases are in frame from base 1. The investigation overall reported the following: The study acknowledged that relatively few individuals were included in the TCR sequencing and HLA analysis. No clonal expansion was detected in the CD4+ T cell repertoire of Susac syndrome patients.

High-throughput TCR beta sequencing profiled peripheral blood CD8+ and CD4+ T cells from healthy donors, Susac syndrome patients and multiple sclerosis patients. Recently defined diagnostic criteria for definite or probable disease were met by the Susac syndrome patients. CD8+ TEMRA cells were enriched by FACS, while bulk CD8+ and CD4+ T cells were purified by magnetic negative isolation. Blood was drawn into EDTA tubes, processed within 24 hours, and PBMCs were isolated by density gradient centrifugation. PBMCs destined for TCR sequencing were cryopreserved in liquid nitrogen and later thawed in a 37 °C water bath. The sorted or isolated CD4+, CD8+ and CD8+ TEMRA cells had a purity of 90% or higher. About this clonotype: What antigen it recognizes has not been identified. Base qualities are missing; no much larger clone stands one base away.

This TCR came from a human donor with Susac syndrome. Sequenced input: CD4+ T cells from PBMCs. The chain joins TRBV7-3 to TRBJ2-7; the D region is possibly TRBD1 or TRBD2, each matching across 5 bases. The CDR3 corresponds to CASSSRDLPWYEQYF. Read as DNA, the sequence is TGTGCCAGCAGCTCCCGGGACCTGCCATGGTACGAGCAGTACTTC.